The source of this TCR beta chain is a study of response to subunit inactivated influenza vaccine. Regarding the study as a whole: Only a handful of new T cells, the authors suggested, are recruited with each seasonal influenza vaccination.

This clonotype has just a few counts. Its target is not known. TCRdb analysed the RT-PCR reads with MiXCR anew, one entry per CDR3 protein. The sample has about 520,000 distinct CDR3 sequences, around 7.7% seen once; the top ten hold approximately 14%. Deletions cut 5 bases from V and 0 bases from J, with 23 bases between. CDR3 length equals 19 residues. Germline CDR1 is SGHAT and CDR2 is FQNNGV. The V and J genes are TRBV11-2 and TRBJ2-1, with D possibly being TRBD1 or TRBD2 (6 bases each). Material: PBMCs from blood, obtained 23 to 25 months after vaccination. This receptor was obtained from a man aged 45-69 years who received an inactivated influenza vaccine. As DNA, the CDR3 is TGTGCCAGCAGCCCCTTGGGGGGCTCTGAGATTAGCTCCTACAATGAGCAGTTCTTC. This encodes CASSPLGGSEISSYNEQFF.